These 25 T cell receptor beta chains were sequenced from one sample in a study of control samples from healthy donors and cancer patients. Measured with immunoSEQ multiplex PCR; TCRdb has only the in-frame clones, and not every one. The profile shows 78,000 or so clones, 84% of them singletons. The sample comprised blood. The receptors were gathered from a man between 45 and 60 years old in good health.

J is TRBJ1-1 and V is TRBV6-5; possible D gene TRBD1, 6 bases. V lost 7 bases and J 5 bases, leaving 11 bases between the germline ends. This CDR3 contains 12 residues. Per germline, CDR1 MNHEY and CDR2 SVGAGI. CDR3 in amino acids: CASTLQGTEAFF. CDR3 sequence (DNA): TGTGCCAGCACTCTGCAGGGGACTGAAGCTTTCTTT.

In DNA form, the CDR3 reads TGTGCCAGCAGTTTATCGGCTAGCGGGAGCAATCCGAGGAAGAATGAGCAGTTCTTC. The encoded protein is CASSLSASGSNPRKNEQFF. V gene TRBV27 combines with J gene TRBJ2-1; 10 positions match TRBD2. Losses at the gene ends were 0 bases for V and 7 bases for J; bases not matched to a gene: 15. CDR1 and CDR2 (germline): MNHEY, SMNVEV (reference sequence). This CDR3 spans 19 amino acids.

The chain has TRBV7-2 and TRBJ1-3; no reliable D call. This CDR3 is 16 amino acids long. Germline V lookup: CDR1 SGHTA, CDR2 FQGNSA. Trimming pared 1 base from V and 0 bases from J, leaving 10 bases between. This chain's CDR3 is CASSLVTGLSGNTIYF. CDR3 nucleotides: TGTGCCAGCAGCTTAGTGACTGGTCTCTCTGGAAACACCATATATTTT.

Only one count was recorded for this clone. The genes are TRBV5-1 and TRBJ2-3, with D possibly TRBD2 on 6 matching bases. V shed 4 bases and J shed 6 bases, with 15 bases lying between them. Germline loops: CDR1 SGHRS, CDR2 YFSETQ. The CDR3 has 14 amino acids. DNA for the CDR3: TGCGCCAGCAGCGCGGCGACTAGTATGGATACGCAGTATTTT. Protein sequence: CASSAATSMDTQYF.

The chain has TRBV29-1 and TRBJ1-1, with 8 bases lining up with TRBD1. V lost 6 bases to trimming and J lost 1 base; unmatched junction nucleotides: 10. The CDR3 length is 15 residues. In germline, CDR1 is SQVTM, CDR2 ANQGSEA. The CDR3 sequence is CSVIGQGGQNTEAFF. Here the CDR3 DNA reads TGCAGCGTAATCGGACAGGGAGGGCAGAACACTGAAGCTTTCTTT.

The genes are TRBV28 and TRBJ2-7, with 9 nucleotides matching TRBD1. The CDR3 totals 15 residues. The J segment lost 5 bases and the V segment lost 5 bases, leaving 10 bases of the junction unmatched. In germline, CDR1 is MDHEN, CDR2 SYDVKM. Written as DNA, the CDR3 is TGTGCCAGCAGTGAGACAGGGGGGGATGGTGACGAGCAGTACTTC. The encoded protein is CASSETGGDGDEQYF.

This clone was detected only a few times. This chain links TRBV4-1 with TRBJ1-6, with D possibly TRBD1 on 5 matching bases. The V gene lost 0 bases and the J gene lost 14 bases, with 11 bases spanning the gap. CDR1 and CDR2 from the germline V gene are MGHRA and YSYEKL. The CDR3 has 13 amino acids. CDR3 sequence (DNA): TGCGCCAGCAGCCAAGATAATGTGGGGGCCCTCCACTTT. This codes for CASSQDNVGALHF.

The rearrangement links TRBV28 to TRBJ2-4; D is possibly TRBD1 (6 bases). CDR3 length: 15 amino acids. In germline, CDR1 is MDHEN, CDR2 SYDVKM. Trimming removed 5 bases from V and 4 bases from J, with 15 bases in between. The CDR3 DNA sequence: TGTGCCAGCAGTGGGGCAGGGGATGGAAAAAACATTCAGTACTTC. This translates into CASSGAGDGKNIQYF. The whole variable domain, remainder taken from reference TRBV28 and TRBJ2-4, is DVKVTQSSRYLVKRTGEKVFLECVQDMDHENMFWYRQDPGLGLRLIYFSYDVKMKEKGDIPEGYSVSREKKERFSLILESASTNQTSMYLCASSGAGDGKNIQYFGAGTRLSVL.

V gene TRBV28 combines with J gene TRBJ2-1; 12 bases fit TRBD1. The V and J ends lost 7 bases and 7 bases, in that order; junction bases with no gene match: 8. This CDR3 is 15 amino acids long. CDR1 is MDHEN, CDR2 SYDVKM, per germline. The CDR3 nucleotides read TGTGCCAGCACCATGTGGGGACAGGGGGCAAATGAGCAGTTCTTC. Its translation: CASTMWGQGANEQFF.

V is TRBV9 and J is TRBJ1-1, with D unclear. The V gene's germline CDR1 is SGDLS and CDR2 YYNGEE. This CDR3 comprises 13 residues. Deletions cut 0 bases from V and 4 bases from J, with 7 bases between. The CDR3 DNA sequence: TGTGCCAGCAGCGTAGTACGGGGCACTGAAGCTTTCTTT. Translating it yields CASSVVRGTEAFF.

This rearrangement joins TRBV7-3 to TRBJ2-2, with 8 positions matching TRBD1. V gave up 2 bases and J gave up 4 bases; unmatched junction bases: 3. Germline values: CDR1 SGHTA, CDR2 FQGTGA. The CDR3 is 15 amino acids. The CDR3 DNA sequence: TGTGCCAGCAGCTTAGGACAGGGTGGCACCGGGGAGCTGTTTTTT. Amino acid sequence: CASSLGQGGTGELFF.

The rearrangement joins TRBV7-9 to TRBJ2-1; D is unresolved. CDR3 length: 15 residues. Trimming cost V 1 base and J 1 base, with 8 bases left between them. Germline V gene lookup returns CDR1 SEHNR and CDR2 FQNEAQ (reference sequence). The CDR3 here is CASSLGVPSYNEQFF. DNA for the CDR3: TGTGCCAGCAGCTTAGGGGTACCTTCCTACAATGAGCAGTTCTTC.

This clone was seen more than once but under ten times. This chain uses TRBV18 with TRBJ2-2; D is unclear. The germline V and J ends were trimmed by 6 bases and 0 bases, with 8 bases remaining between them. The CDR3 is 14 residues long. Germline V gene lookup returns CDR1 KGHSH and CDR2 LQKENI. The CDR3 DNA is TGTGCCAGCTCTGGAGTAGCGAACACCGGGGAGCTGTTTTTT. This translates into CASSGVANTGELFF.

The rearrangement joins TRBV5-1 to TRBJ2-3; D unclear. Germline values: CDR1 SGHRS, CDR2 YFSETQ. The V end lost 4 bases, the J end lost 2 bases, and 17 bases lay between the germline ends. The CDR3 covers 16 residues. CDR3 residues: CASSAGLSVLTDTQYF. The CDR3 nucleotides read TGCGCCAGCAGCGCCGGTCTCTCCGTTCTCACAGATACGCAGTATTTT.

This chain joins TRBV12-3 or TRBV12-4 and TRBJ1-1, with D possibly being TRBD1 (5 bases). Trimming took 2 bases from V and 11 from J, leaving 15 bases between them. The CDR3 consists of 13 residues. The CDR3 loop reads CASSLTLGTSAFF. Written as DNA, the CDR3 is TGTGCCAGCAGTTTAACTTTGGGGACCTCGGCTTTCTTT.

The chain joins TRBV2 to TRBJ2-2; D gene uncertain. V shed 3 bases and J shed 4 bases, with 12 bases lying between them. The CDR3 has 15 residues. Germline V lookup: CDR1 SNHLY, CDR2 FYNNEI. CDR3 residues: CASSEGILGTGELFF. DNA for the CDR3: TGTGCCAGCAGTGAGGGGATTCTGGGCACCGGGGAGCTGTTTTTT.

The V and J genes are TRBV7-2 and TRBJ2-4; TRBD1 might be the D (6 bases). Germline V CDR1 and CDR2: SGHTA, FQGNSA. This CDR3 spans 17 amino acids. Between the trimmed V and J ends, which lost 2 bases and 2 bases, there was a span of 16 bases. In DNA, the CDR3 is TGTGCCAGCAGCTTACTCCACAGGGCGATAACCAAAAACATTCAGTACTTC. Its translation: CASSLLHRAITKNIQYF.

The chain combines TRBV24-1 with TRBJ2-4; weak D call: TRBD2 (6 bases). Trimming left V 3 bases short and J 0 bases short, with 17 bases between. This CDR3 has 18 amino acids. Germline V gene lookup returns CDR1 KGHDR and CDR2 SFDVKD. The CDR3 DNA sequence: TGTGCCACCAGTGATGGGGGGAGTTCCACTTTAGCCAAAAACATTCAGTACTTC. Translated, it gives CATSDGGSSTLAKNIQYF.

This clone occurred once. This chain uses TRBV20-1 with TRBJ2-1, with TRBD2 matching 9 bases. Germline V gene lookup returns CDR1 DFQATT and CDR2 SNEGSKA (reference sequence). V trimming: 3 bases; J trimming: 8 bases; junction bases outside the gene matches: 14. This CDR3 spans 16 amino acids. CDR3 DNA sequence: TGCAGTGCTAGTCCGTTAGCGGGAGAGTTATTCGATGAGCAGTTCTTC. Protein product: CSASPLAGELFDEQFF.

This clone was seen a handful of times. The chain has TRBV11-3 and TRBJ1-5, with D uncertain. The CDR3 is 13 amino acids. V lost 1 base, J lost 6 bases, and 7 bases lay in between. CDR1 and CDR2 (germline): SGHNT, YENEEA. The CDR3, as DNA: TGTGCCAGCAGCTTAGGGGTTGGTCAGCCCCAGCATTTT. Amino acid sequence: CASSLGVGQPQHF.

V is TRBV6-5 and J is TRBJ2-7, with 10 nucleotides matching TRBD1. Germline V gene data show CDR1 as MNHEY and CDR2 as SVGAGI. Trimming at V came to 5 bases and at J to 2 bases, leaving 6 bases not matched to a gene. There are 15 residues in the CDR3. The CDR3 loop is CASSPRDRGPYEQYF. The CDR3 DNA follows: TGTGCCAGCAGTCCCCGGGACAGGGGTCCCTACGAGCAGTACTTC.

The V and J genes are TRBV4-2 and TRBJ1-5, with D hard to call. Trimming shortened V by 4 bases and J by 1 base, and 14 bases separated the two germline ends. Germline assignment: CDR1 LGHNA and CDR2 YNFKEQ. CDR3 length equals 16 residues. CDR3 in DNA: TGTGCCAGCAGCCCTTTAGGCTCGGTGAGCAATCAGCCCCAGCATTTT. Protein product: CASSPLGSVSNQPQHF.

The V call is TRBV5-4, the J call TRBJ1-1; D is uncertain. V was shortened by 3 bases and J by 3 bases, with 12 bases between the two germline ends. The CDR3 length is 14 residues. Germline loops: CDR1 SGHNT, CDR2 YYREEE (reference sequence). CDR3 protein: CASSSVRGDTEAFF. DNA of the CDR3: TGTGCCAGCAGCTCTGTTCGGGGTGACACTGAAGCTTTCTTT.

A single count supports this clone. The chain links TRBV4-3 to TRBJ1-2, with D possibly matching TRBD1 (5 bases). The CDR3 sequence is 15 residues long. Trimming removed 4 bases from V and 2 bases from J, with 14 bases in between. Germline CDR1 LGHNA, CDR2 YSLEER. CDR3: CASSPAVGDNYGYTF. The CDR3, as DNA: TGCGCCAGCAGCCCAGCCGTAGGGGACAACTATGGCTACACCTTC.

This clone was detected once. This chain joins TRBV15 and TRBJ1-2; no firm D call. V dropped 0 bases and J dropped 8 bases, with 10 bases sitting between them. Germline-derived CDR1 and CDR2 are LNHNV and YYDKDF (reference sequence). CDR3 length: 13 amino acids. CDR3 region: CATSRDIGRGYTF. CDR3 coding DNA: TGTGCCACCAGCAGAGATATAGGACGCGGCTACACCTTC.